These 3 T cell receptor beta chains came from one sample sequenced in a study of control samples from healthy donors and cancer patients. Some clones are missing from TCRdb's copy, which holds only in-frame ones; the method was immunoSEQ multiplex PCR. The data hold almost 90,000 clones, with more than 75% observed a single time. The sample was blood. The receptor set was obtained from a woman aged 40 to 50 in good health.

The CDR3 bases are TGTGCCAGCAGCCAAGAGGGCATGTCCTACGAGCAGTACTTC. The encoded protein is CASSQEGMSYEQYF. The chain couples TRBV3-1 (or the pseudogene TRBV3-2) to TRBJ2-7; D not resolved. CDR1 is LGHDT, CDR2 YNNKEL, per germline (reference sequence). V lost 0 bases, J lost 1 base, and 7 bases lay in between. The CDR3 extends over 14 amino acids.

The count of this clone is one. The chain joins TRBV4-1 to TRBJ1-1; TRBD1 might be the D (6 bases). The V and J ends lost 2 bases and 6 bases respectively, with 13 bases between them. Per the germline V gene, CDR1 is MGHRA and CDR2 is YSYEKL. The CDR3 contains 14 residues. The CDR3 loop reads CASSQTGFRSEAFF. The CDR3 DNA reads TGCGCCAGCAGCCAAACAGGGTTTCGCTCTGAAGCTTTCTTT.

The chain couples TRBV6-5 to TRBJ2-7; unclear D gene. Trimming pared 8 bases from V and 3 bases from J, leaving 11 bases between. The CDR3 totals 12 residues. Germline V lookup: CDR1 MNHEY, CDR2 SVGAGI. CDR3 in amino acids: CASGPNLYEQYF. In nucleotides, the CDR3 is TGTGCCAGCGGCCCGAACCTCTACGAGCAGTACTTC.